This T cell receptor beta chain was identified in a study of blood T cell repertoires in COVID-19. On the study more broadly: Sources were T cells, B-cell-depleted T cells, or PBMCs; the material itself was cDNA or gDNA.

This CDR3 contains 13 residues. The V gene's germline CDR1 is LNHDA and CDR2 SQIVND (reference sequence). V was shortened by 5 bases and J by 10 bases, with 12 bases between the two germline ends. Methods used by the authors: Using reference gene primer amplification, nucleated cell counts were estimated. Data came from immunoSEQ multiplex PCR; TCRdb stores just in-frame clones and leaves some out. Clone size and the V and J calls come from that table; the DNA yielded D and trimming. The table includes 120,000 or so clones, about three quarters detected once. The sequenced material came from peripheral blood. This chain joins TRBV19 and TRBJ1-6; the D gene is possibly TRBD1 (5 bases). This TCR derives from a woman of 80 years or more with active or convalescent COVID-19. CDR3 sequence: CASSPDIWSPLHF. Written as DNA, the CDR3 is TGTGCCAGTAGTCCGGACATTTGGTCACCCCTCCACTTT.